Presented here are 22 T cell receptor beta chains from one specimen sequenced in a study of CD8 T cells in Susac syndrome. With random hexamers, reverse transcription was performed on roughly 0.5 to 1 ug of RNA. TCRdb itself ran the immunoSEQ multiplex PCR reads through MiXCR, one entry per CDR3 protein. The table has about 110,000 distinct CDR3 sequences, less than 97% seen once. Input material: CD4+ T cells from PBMCs. All receptors derive from a human donor in good health.

V and J are TRBV5-4 and TRBJ2-3; 7 bases map to TRBD2. This CDR3 is 15 amino acids long. Looked up from germline, CDR1 is SGHNT and CDR2 is YYREEE (reference sequence). V dropped 1 base and J dropped 3; count of bases not matched to a gene: 5. CDR3 in DNA: TGTGCCAGCAGCTTGTTTAGCGGGCTGACAGATACGCAGTATTTT. It is translated as CASSLFSGLTDTQYF.

The chain has TRBV25-1 and TRBJ2-3, with 9 positions matching TRBD1. Germline V CDR1 and CDR2: MGHDK, SYGVNS. CDR3 size: 15 residues. The V gene end was trimmed by 6 bases and the J gene end by 4 bases; junction bases not matched to a gene: 8. The CDR3 loop is CASRLQGAQSDTQYF. The CDR3 bases are TGTGCCAGCAGATTACAGGGGGCGCAGTCAGATACGCAGTATTTT.

The genes are TRBV10-3 and TRBJ2-3; 15 bases align to TRBD2. The CDR3 has 15 residues. Germline values: CDR1 ENHRY, CDR2 SYGVKD. V shed 8 bases, J shed 4 bases, and the junction held 4 bases outside the gene matches. DNA for the CDR3: TGTGCCATCGGACGGACTAGCGGGGGGGCAGATACGCAGTATTTT. Translation: CAIGRTSGGADTQYF.

This clonotype came up once. The chain is built from TRBV29-1 and TRBJ2-5, with a possible D match to TRBD1 (5 bases). Trimming stripped 4 bases from V and 2 bases from J, with 14 bases between. The CDR3 runs to 14 residues. CDR1 is SQVTM, CDR2 ANQGSEA, per germline. CDR3: CSVVAQGSQETQYF. CDR3 nucleotide sequence: TGCAGCGTTGTTGCCCAGGGCAGTCAAGAGACCCAGTACTTC. Full variable domain (remainder filled in from reference TRBV29-1 and TRBJ2-5): SAVISQKPSRDICQRGTSLTIQCQVDSQVTMMFWYRQQPGQSLTLIATANQGSEATYESGFVIDKFPISRPNLTFSTLTVSNMSPEDSSIYLCSVVAQGSQETQYFGPGTRLLVL.

V usage is TRBV5-6 and J usage is TRBJ2-2, with TRBD1 matching over 9 bases. This CDR3 is built from 17 residues. Germline trimming cut 0 bases from V and 2 bases from J; bases unmatched to any gene: 5. Germline V gene data show CDR1 as SGHDT and CDR2 as YYEEEE. CDR3 in amino acids: CASSLVRTGANTGELFF. CDR3 DNA sequence: TGTGCCAGCAGCTTGGTTCGGACAGGGGCAAACACCGGGGAGCTGTTTTTT.

This rearrangement joins TRBV18 to TRBJ1-2; D uncertain. The CDR3 consists of 14 residues. The V end lost 4 bases, the J end lost 0 bases, and 9 bases lay between the germline ends. Germline V gene sequence: CDR1 KGHSH, CDR2 LQKENI. The CDR3 sequence: CASSLSQTNYGYTF. CDR3 nucleotides: TGTGCCAGCTCACTCAGTCAAACTAACTATGGCTACACCTTC.

This chain joins TRBV5-1 and TRBJ2-5; TRBD1 matches at 9 bases. The CDR3 loop spans 17 amino acids. CDR1 and CDR2 from the germline V gene are SGHRS and YFSETQ. Trimming at V came to 3 bases and at J to 4 bases, leaving 13 bases not matched to a gene. The CDR3 reads CASSWGQGQRVGETQYF. The CDR3 DNA reads TGCGCCAGCAGCTGGGGACAGGGACAGCGGGTTGGAGAGACCCAGTACTTC.

The CDR3: CASRVSGSTTGELFF. The CDR3 nucleotides read TGTGCCAGCAGGGTGAGCGGGAGTACGACCGGGGAGCTGTTTTTT. V gene TRBV6-1 combines with J gene TRBJ2-2; the match to TRBD2 covers 8 bases. This CDR3 contains 15 residues. J was trimmed by 5 bases and V by 6 bases; bases with no gene match: 8. The germline gives CDR1 MNHNS, CDR2 SASEGT.

The chain employs TRBV10-3 and TRBJ2-7; tentatively, D is TRBD1 or TRBD2 (6 bases each). Trimming left V 2 bases short and J 3 bases short, with 14 bases between. Germline assignment: CDR1 ENHRY and CDR2 SYGVKD. The CDR3 totals 15 residues. The CDR3 sequence: CAISEGGGHNYEQYF. The CDR3 DNA reads as TGTGCCATCAGTGAGGGAGGGGGACACAACTACGAGCAGTACTTC.

The table lists this clonotype with a count of one. The chain is built from TRBV5-1 and TRBJ1-5, with 9 nucleotides matching TRBD1. Germline trimming cut 3 bases from V and 4 bases from J; bases unmatched to any gene: 5. The CDR3 runs 15 residues. The germline V gene has CDR1 SGHRS and CDR2 YFSETQ. CDR3 amino acids: CASSWGDRANQPQHF. Here the CDR3 DNA reads TGCGCCAGCAGCTGGGGGGACAGGGCGAATCAGCCCCAGCATTTT.

V and J are TRBV27 and TRBJ1-3; unclear D gene. Trimming cost V 4 bases and J 4 bases, with 8 bases left between them. Germline values: CDR1 MNHEY, CDR2 SMNVEV (reference sequence). CDR3 size: 13 residues. The CDR3 region is CASSSGRGNTIYF. In DNA, the CDR3 is TGTGCCAGCAGTTCGGGCAGGGGAAACACCATATATTTT.

This chain uses TRBV3-1 with TRBJ2-5, with D perhaps matching TRBD1 (5 bases). CDR1 and CDR2 (germline): LGHDT, YNNKEL (reference sequence). V lost 4 bases, J lost 5 bases, and 14 bases lay in between. The CDR3 runs to 14 residues. The CDR3 here is CASSRQGKSETQYF. For the CDR3, the DNA is TGTGCCAGCAGCCGGCAGGGAAAATCGGAGACCCAGTACTTC.

This chain links TRBV6-5 with TRBJ2-1; D may be TRBD1 (6 bases). V was pared by 6 bases and J by 8 bases, with 17 bases between. In germline, CDR1 is MNHEY, CDR2 SVGAGI. The CDR3 contains 14 residues. CDR3 amino acids: CASSPGAVRHEQFF. Here the CDR3 DNA reads TGTGCCAGCAGCCCAGGGGCAGTTAGGCATGAGCAGTTCTTC.

Only one count was recorded for this clonotype. J is TRBJ2-7 and V is TRBV4-2; 15 nucleotides match TRBD2. Unmatched junction bases numbered 13, after V lost 6 bases and J lost 1 base. This CDR3 is 19 amino acids long. Germline CDR1 is LGHNA and CDR2 is YNFKEQ. The CDR3 DNA reads as TGTGCCAGCAGGGACCTGGGACTAGCGGGAGGCGAGATATCCTACGAGCAGTACTTC. Encoded protein: CASRDLGLAGGEISYEQYF.

The gene calls are TRBV28 and TRBJ2-5; 9 bases line up with TRBD2. Germline V lookup: CDR1 MDHEN, CDR2 SYDVKM. J gave up 4 bases and V 7 bases, and 7 bases lay outside the gene matches. The CDR3 consists of 14 residues. In DNA, the CDR3 is TGTGCCAGCAAGAGCGGGGGGTCTCCAGAGACCCAGTACTTC. It yields the protein CASKSGGSPETQYF.

This clonotype appeared a single time. The V call is TRBV7-2, the J call TRBJ1-6, with TRBD1 matching over 7 bases. The CDR3 sequence is 15 residues long. J was trimmed by 1 base and V by 5 bases; bases with no gene match: 2. The germline CDR1 and CDR2 sequences are SGHTA and FQGNSA. The CDR3 DNA sequence: TGTGCCAGCAGCGCGGACAGGTCCTATAATTCACCCCTCCACTTT. This translates into CASSADRSYNSPLHF.

V is TRBV6-5 and J is TRBJ2-7, with D uncertain. Trimming removed 5 bases at V and 4 bases at J, with 9 bases between. Germline loops: CDR1 MNHEY, CDR2 SVGAGI. This CDR3 spans 12 amino acids. DNA for the CDR3: TGTGCCAGCAGTGATACGGTATACGAGCAGTACTTC. This encodes CASSDTVYEQYF.

This rearrangement joins TRBV7-2 to TRBJ2-1; D is ambiguous. The germline V gene encodes CDR1 SGHTA and CDR2 FQGNSA. CDR3 length: 10 residues. The V gene lost 4 bases and the J gene lost 5 bases, with 0 bases spanning the gap. The CDR3 spells CASSYNEQFF. DNA of the CDR3: TGTGCCAGCAGCTACAATGAGCAGTTCTTC. Filled out from reference TRBV7-2 and TRBJ2-1, the complete variable domain reads GAGVSQSPSNKVTEKGKDVELRCDPISGHTALYWYRQSLGQGLEFLIYFQGNSAPDKSGLPSDRFSAERTGGSVSTLTIQRTQQEDSAVYLCASSYNEQFFGPGTRLTVL.

The chain couples TRBV15 to TRBJ1-1; D not certain. Germline V gives CDR1 LNHNV, CDR2 YYDKDF (reference sequence). CDR3 size: 15 residues. The V gene lost 1 base and the J gene lost 10 bases, with 19 bases spanning the gap. CDR3 sequence: CATSRGNGRTPRAFF. CDR3 coding DNA: TGTGCCACCAGCAGAGGCAACGGACGGACTCCGAGAGCTTTCTTT.

The chain combines TRBV15 with TRBJ1-5, with TRBD1 identical over 8 bases. Germline loops: CDR1 LNHNV, CDR2 YYDKDF (reference sequence). The CDR3 length is 18 residues. The ends lost 6 bases at V and 0 bases at J; junction bases unmatched: 13. Here the CDR3 reads CATRLTGGFLLSNQPQHF. CDR3 DNA: TGTGCCACCAGGCTAACAGGGGGGTTCCTTCTTAGCAATCAGCCCCAGCATTTT.

This chain uses TRBV4-1 with TRBJ1-1; D not certain. Germline values: CDR1 MGHRA, CDR2 YSYEKL. The CDR3 contains 14 residues. The V end lost 1 base, the J end lost 2 bases, and 8 bases lay between the germline ends. The DNA for the CDR3 is TGCGCCAGCAGCCAAGTGGGAGTCAACACTGAAGCTTTCTTT. Residues: CASSQVGVNTEAFF.

V and J are TRBV19 and TRBJ2-3; 9 bases agree with TRBD2. V was clipped by 6 bases and J by 3 bases; unmatched bases: 13. Germline loops: CDR1 LNHDA, CDR2 SQIVND (reference sequence). The CDR3 contains 17 residues. Written as DNA, the CDR3 is TGTGCCAGTAGCAGTAGGGCTAGCGGGATGGGAACAGATACGCAGTATTTT. This sequence encodes CASSSRASGMGTDTQYF.